This TCR beta chain was retrieved from a study of neurological immune-mediated disorders. V was shortened by 8 bases and J by 5 bases, with 10 bases between the two germline ends. Germline V CDR1 and CDR2: ENHRY, SYGVKD. CDR3 length: 11 amino acids. The making of cDNA relied on 5'RACE with 10-nucleotide random UMIs. TCRdb recomputed calls from the 5' RACE reads with MiXCR, one row per CDR3 protein. The sample lists around 52,000 distinct CDR3 sequences, over 5.5% occurring once. This clonotype was recorded many times. The chain joins TRBV10-3 to TRBJ2-7; D might be TRBD1 (5 bases). Sequencing input: CD4+ T cells from blood. This TCR was sampled from a young woman with multiple sclerosis. The CDR3 bases are TGTGCCATCGGCAGGGCCAACGAGCAGTACGTC. This codes for CAIGRANEQYV.